What follows are 28 T cell receptor beta chains derived from one specimen sequenced in a study of glioma-infiltrating T cells. Using RNA template, CDR3s of TCR alpha and beta were amplified with iRepertoire arm-PCR. In TCRdb, the multiplex PCR reads were re-called with MiXCR into one record per CDR3 protein. The sample holds roughly 350,000 distinct CDR3 sequences, roughly two fifths seen once. Sample: glioma tissue, nonneoplastic brain tissue, or PBMCs (not recorded which). The receptors here all came from a human donor with low-grade glioma or glioblastoma, undergoing nonglioma brain surgery, or in good health (not recorded which).

There are a few counts of this clonotype. The J gene is TRBJ2-7, the V gene TRBV3-1; D possibly corresponds to TRBD2 (5 bases). The germline gives CDR1 LGHDT, CDR2 YNNKEL (reference sequence). Trimming took off 0 bases at V and 5 bases at J, with 11 bases between the two ends. The CDR3 extends over 14 amino acids. CDR3 amino acids: CASSQDWGANEQYF. The CDR3 DNA is TGTGCCAGCAGCCAAGATTGGGGAGCAAACGAGCAGTACTTC.

This clonotype was picked up many times. This chain joins TRBV28 and TRBJ2-5; D is undetermined. The CDR3 loop spans 13 amino acids. The germline gives CDR1 MDHEN, CDR2 SYDVKM. V was clipped by 2 bases and J by 3 bases, with 7 bases between them. This CDR3 reads CASSLRSKETQYF. The CDR3 region has the DNA TGTGCCAGCAGTTTACGCAGCAAAGAGACCCAGTACTTC.

The V gene is TRBV3-1, the J gene TRBJ2-1; 9 positions agree with TRBD1. This CDR3 is built from 15 residues. Germline assignment: CDR1 LGHDT and CDR2 YNNKEL (reference sequence). The V segment lost 6 bases and the J segment 2 bases; nucleotides outside the gene matches: 5. CDR3 coding DNA: TGTGCCAGCAGGGGACAGGGCGGACCCTACAATGAGCAGTTCTTC. Amino acid sequence: CASRGQGGPYNEQFF.

This clonotype was counted once. This could be a read error, since a much larger clone is one nucleotide away. V and J are TRBV28 and TRBJ2-1; maybe TRBD2 (5 bases). The germline V gene has CDR1 MDHEN and CDR2 SYDVKM. The CDR3 is 13 amino acids. The CDR3 protein is CTSNPRGADEQFF. The DNA of the CDR3 is TGTACCAGCAATCCCCGGGGAGCGGATGAGCAGTTCTTC.

This clonotype has ten or more counts. V is TRBV7-2 and J is TRBJ2-3, with D perhaps assigned TRBD1 or TRBD2 (7 bases each). CDR1 SGHTA and CDR2 FQGNSA come from the germline V gene. V was trimmed by 8 bases and J by 4 bases, leaving 25 bases between them. The CDR3 sequence is 17 residues long. CDR3 coding DNA: TGTGCCAGCGCCGAGGGGGCAGGCGGGAGTCTCGCAGATACGCAGTATTTT. Protein: CASAEGAGGSLADTQYF.

A note on this clonotype: The CDR3 ends on some other residue instead of the conserved phenylalanine or tryptophan, so this is likely a read error. The chain joins TRBV19 to TRBJ1-3; TRBD1 is a possible D gene (5 bases). Per germline, CDR1 LNHDA and CDR2 SQIVND (reference sequence). V was pared by 5 bases and J by 8 bases, with 10 bases between. CDR3 size: 12 residues. The CDR3 loop reads CASSLQGHTIYL. The CDR3 coding sequence is TGTGCCAGTAGTCTCCAGGGACACACCATATATCTT.

The chain carries TRBV28 and TRBJ2-7; TRBD1 or TRBD2 may be the D gene (6 bases each). This CDR3 spans 14 amino acids. The germline V gene has CDR1 MDHEN and CDR2 SYDVKM. With 6 bases removed from V and 3 bases from J, the gap between germline ends came to 15 bases. CDR3 sequence: CASSPEGGNYEQYF. CDR3 nucleotides: TGTGCCAGCAGCCCCGAGGGGGGTAACTACGAGCAGTACTTC.

The table lists this clonotype with many counts. The V and J genes are TRBV27 and TRBJ2-1, with 11 bases aligning to TRBD2. Unmatched junction bases numbered 15, after V lost 6 bases and J lost 2 bases. Germline V gene lookup returns CDR1 MNHEY and CDR2 SMNVEV (reference sequence). This CDR3 region has 19 residues. CDR3 residues: CASRLGQSLSGRAYNEQFF. The CDR3 nucleotides read TGTGCCAGCAGACTGGGACAGTCCCTTAGCGGGAGGGCCTACAATGAGCAGTTCTTC.

A note on this clonotype: This could be a read error, since a much larger clone is one nucleotide away. The CDR3 ends on some other residue instead of the conserved phenylalanine or tryptophan, so this is likely a read error. The V and J genes are TRBV7-2 and TRBJ2-1; no definite D call. The V gene lost 1 base and the J gene lost 8 bases, with 9 bases spanning the gap. This CDR3 contains 13 residues. Germline assignment: CDR1 SGHTA and CDR2 FQGNSA. The CDR3 DNA follows: TGTGCCAGCAGCTTAGGTCCCGGAGATGAGCAGTTCCTC. As protein: CASSLGPGDEQFL.

The chain recombines TRBV20-1 with TRBJ2-2, with a possible D match to TRBD2 (5 bases). CDR1 is DFQATT, CDR2 SNEGSKA, per germline (reference sequence). V was trimmed by 2 bases and J by 11 bases, leaving 12 bases between them. This CDR3 spans 12 amino acids. CDR3 amino acids: CSARPAGKELFF. CDR3 sequence (DNA): TGCAGTGCTAGACCGGCCGGGAAAGAGCTGTTTTTT.

This clonotype was seen only a few times. V is TRBV25-1 and J is TRBJ2-5; the D gene is possibly TRBD1 (5 bases). CDR1 MGHDK and CDR2 SYGVNS come from the germline V gene. This CDR3 region has 17 residues. V was shortened by 5 bases and J by 2 bases, with 21 bases between the two germline ends. CDR3 sequence (DNA): TGTGCCAGCAGTTTACCCCAAGGGGCAAGCCAACAAGAGACCCAGTACTTC. Its translation is CASSLPQGASQQETQYF.

This rearrangement joins TRBV6-1 to TRBJ1-4; D not resolved. The CDR3 has 16 residues. CDR1 MNHNS and CDR2 SASEGT come from the germline V gene. V was clipped by 0 bases and J by 8 bases, with 16 bases between them. The CDR3 here is CASSEAGVVFKEKLFF. The CDR3 DNA is TGTGCCAGCAGTGAAGCAGGAGTAGTTTTTAAGGAAAAACTGTTTTTT.

DNA for the CDR3: TGTGCCAGCGTTGCAAGAGGGGCACAGCAAGAGACCCAGTACTTC. This sequence encodes CASVARGAQQETQYF. This chain links TRBV7-9 with TRBJ2-5; TRBD1 or TRBD2 may be the D gene (5 bases each). CDR1 and CDR2 (germline): SEHNR, FQNEAQ (reference sequence). With 8 bases removed from V and 2 bases from J, the gap between germline ends came to 18 bases. This CDR3 has 15 amino acids.

Comments on this clonotype: The CDR3 does not close with the conserved phenylalanine or tryptophan, likely indicating a read error. The limits of the CDR3 on the DNA are not certain, so only TCRdb's listed CDR3 is given. This chain links TRBV6-1 with TRBJ1-4. The CDR3 contains 14 residues when both ends are counted. Germline V CDR1 and CDR2: MNHNS, SASEGT. The CDR3 reads CASTDTATNEKLFS.

This chain uses TRBV28 with TRBJ2-3; D is undetermined. The CDR3 length is 12 residues. CDR1 is MDHEN and CDR2 is SYDVKM in the germline V gene. DNA of the CDR3: TGTGTTAGCAGTTTCCCCCGTAATACGCAGTATTTT. Its protein product is CVSSFPRNTQYF.

For this clonotype: This may stem from a read error, because a much larger clone lies one nucleotide away. The chain has TRBV6-2 or TRBV6-3 and TRBJ1-2, with D unclear. Looked up from germline, CDR1 is MNHEY and CDR2 is SVGEGT. The V end was cut by 2 bases, the J end by 8 bases, with 15 bases between. This CDR3 comprises 14 residues. CDR3 nucleotide sequence: TGTGCCAGCAGTTACGGGGTTTACAACGACGGCTACACCTTC. Encoded protein: CASSYGVYNDGYTF.

To note about this clonotype: A much larger clone differs by one base, so this may be a read error. V gene TRBV6-1 combines with J gene TRBJ1-2, with D uncertain. The CDR3 sequence is 16 residues long. From germline, CDR1 is MNHNS and CDR2 SASEGT. The CDR3 spells CASSFGISTTNYGHTF. The CDR3 nucleotides read TGTGCCAGCAGTTTTGGGATTTCGACAACTAACTATGGCCACACCTTC.

This chain connects TRBV4-3 to TRBJ2-3; no clear D. Trimming took off 2 bases at V and 1 base at J, with 7 bases between the two ends. Per the germline V gene, CDR1 is LGHNA and CDR2 is YSLEER. The CDR3 length is 14 residues. The CDR3: CASSQIGGTDTQYF. The CDR3 region has the DNA TGCGCCAGCAGCCAAATTGGGGGCACAGATACGCAGTATTTT.

The sample holds many counts of this clonotype. The chain recombines TRBV7-2 with TRBJ2-4; D unclear. V was shortened by 5 bases and J by 0 bases, with 8 bases between the two germline ends. CDR3 length equals 14 residues. Germline V lookup: CDR1 SGHTA, CDR2 FQGNSA. The CDR3 region is CASSRALAKNIQYF. In DNA, the CDR3 is TGTGCCAGCAGCCGGGCCTTAGCCAAAAACATTCAGTACTTC.

Turning to this clonotype: This may be a read error: a much more frequent sequence differs by one nucleotide. The chain combines TRBV6-5 with TRBJ2-4; TRBD1 might be the D (5 bases). The V gene lost 0 bases and the J gene lost 12 bases, with 12 bases spanning the gap. CDR1 and CDR2 (germline): MNHEY, SVGAGI. The CDR3 totals 13 residues. The CDR3 sequence is CASSYSHQDTQYF. As DNA, the CDR3 is TGTGCCAGCAGTTACTCACACCAGGACACTCAGTACTTC.

Comment on this clonotype: The junction differs from germline at one of its ends, possibly a read error. The chain is built from TRBV7-7 and TRBJ2-3; TRBD1 might be the D (6 bases). This CDR3 is 15 amino acids long. Germline-derived CDR1 and CDR2 are SSHAT and FNYEAQ (reference sequence). In DNA form, the CDR3 reads TGTGCTAGCAGCCCGATGGACAGTACCACAGATACGCAGTATTTT. It encodes CASSPMDSTTDTQYF. Complete variable domain (other parts from reference TRBV7-7 and TRBJ2-3): GAGVSQSPRYKVTKRGQDVTLRCDPISSHATLYWYQQALGQGPEFLTYFNYEAQPDKSGLPSDRFSAERPEGSISTLTIQRTEQRDSAMYRCASSPMDSTTDTQYFGPGTRLTVL.

This clonotype was observed a few times. V gene TRBV6-2 or TRBV6-3 combines with J gene TRBJ2-7, with no clear D. Germline V gives CDR1 MNHEY, CDR2 SVGEGT. V lost 6 bases and J lost 4, with 19 bases in between. The CDR3 extends over 15 amino acids. The CDR3: CASSQTPEGPYEQYF. In DNA, the CDR3 is TGTGCCAGCAGCCAGACTCCCGAAGGTCCGTACGAGCAGTACTTC.

Many counts were recorded for this clonotype. The gene calls are TRBV6-6 and TRBJ2-7; D remains ambiguous. Trimming took off 7 bases at V and 3 bases at J, with 16 bases between the two ends. Germline V gene sequence: CDR1 MNHNY, CDR2 SVGAGI (reference sequence). The CDR3 has 14 amino acids. The CDR3 here is CASKLVSVSYEQYF. DNA of the CDR3: TGTGCCAGCAAGTTAGTTTCCGTCAGCTACGAGCAGTACTTC.

This chain connects TRBV20-1 to TRBJ1-6; no firm D call. V lost 7 bases to trimming and J lost 5 bases, with 12 bases between them. Germline CDR1 reads DFQATT; CDR2 reads SNEGSKA (reference sequence). The CDR3 runs 13 residues. The CDR3 region is CSGIGSNNSPLHF. As DNA, the CDR3 is TGCAGTGGTATCGGATCGAATAATTCACCCCTCCACTTT.

This clonotype was detected a few times. This chain links TRBV20-1 with TRBJ2-5; D is possibly TRBD1 or TRBD2 (5 bases each). V lost 6 bases, J lost 1 base, and 15 bases lay in between. The CDR3 runs to 14 residues. CDR1 and CDR2 from the germline V gene are DFQATT and SNEGSKA (reference sequence). DNA of the CDR3: TGCAGTGCGCGTCGATCCGGGGCCCAAGAGACCCAGTACTTC. Its translation: CSARRSGAQETQYF.

Of note for this clonotype: A much larger clone is a single base away; this may be a read error. This rearrangement joins TRBV15 to TRBJ1-2; D is possibly TRBD1 (5 bases). The germline V gene has CDR1 LNHNV and CDR2 YYDKDF (reference sequence). The CDR3 length is 14 residues. The ends were cut back, 3 bases at V and 4 bases at J, with 12 bases in the middle. CDR3 in amino acids: CATSRGPEVYGYTF. CDR3 sequence (DNA): TGTGCCACCAGCAGGGGACCTGAGGTCTATGGCTACACCTTC.

This clonotype was picked up a small number of times. The junction and the germline gene differ at one end; a read error may be behind it. The gene calls are TRBV28 and TRBJ1-2; TRBD1 matches 7 bases. CDR1 and CDR2 (germline): MDHEN, SYDVKM. CDR3 length: 15 residues. The CDR3 here is CASSQRGTANYGCTF. The CDR3 DNA follows: TGTGCCAGCAGTCAACGTGGGACAGCCAACTATGGCTGCACCTTC.

Of note for this clonotype: This may arise from a read error, as a much more abundant clone is one base away. J is TRBJ1-5 and V is TRBV6-5; D may be TRBD1 (6 bases). The length of the CDR3 is 13 residues. Germline loops: CDR1 MNHEY, CDR2 SVGAGI. V dropped 5 bases and J dropped 9 bases, with 14 bases sitting between them. CDR3 sequence: CASSRTVDLPQHF. Written as DNA, the CDR3 is TGTGCCAGCAGTAGGACAGTGGATCTGCCCCAGCATTTT.